This T cell receptor (beta chain) was profiled in a study of blood T cell repertoires in COVID-19. In the authors' methods: Reference gene primers were amplified, and this amplification served to estimate nucleated cell counts. The data were produced by immunoSEQ multiplex PCR, yet TCRdb's version contains in-frame clones alone and is incomplete. For V, J and clone size, that table is used; D and trimming come from the DNA. Among 200,000 to 250,000 clones listed, about 83% were seen once. Looked up from germline, CDR1 is MDHEN and CDR2 is SYDVKM. V shed 2 bases and J 4 bases; nucleotides not matched to a gene: 14. There are 19 residues in the CDR3.

Sequencing was carried out using peripheral blood. The chain couples TRBV28 to TRBJ2-6, with 7 bases that match TRBD1. The TCR sequence derives from a woman aged 45-60 years with active or convalescent COVID-19. This CDR3 is CASSLRLGTVGSGANVLTF. The CDR3 nucleotides are TGTGCCAGCAGTTTACGCCTAGGGACAGTGGGATCCGGGGCCAACGTCCTGACTTTC.